The 26 T cell receptor beta chains presented below share a single source sample, sequenced in a study of CD8+ T cells in alopecia areata. RNA extraction was followed by reverse transcription into cDNA, which acted as the sequencing template. The method was immunoSEQ multiplex PCR; TCRdb's version includes in-frame clones alone and lacks a portion of them. The sample has 150,000 to 200,000 clones; less than 80% are singletons. Treatment of the sample: oral pan-JAK inhibitor, 5-10 mg twice daily. Sequences were derived from CD4+ T cells sorted from blood, sampled at week 24, from a patient treated with tofacitinib. The receptors were sampled from a human donor with alopecia areata.

This clone turned up a few times. The V call is TRBV19, the J call TRBJ1-1; 12 positions agree with TRBD1. V shed 6 bases and J 6 bases; nucleotides not matched to a gene: 5. Germline V gives CDR1 LNHDA, CDR2 SQIVND (reference sequence). CDR3 length equals 14 residues. In nucleotides, the CDR3 is TGTGCCAGTAGACAGGGACAGGGGGCCGCTGAAGCTTTCTTT. Its translation is CASRQGQGAAEAFF.

This clone was observed a handful of times. The chain combines TRBV29-1 with TRBJ1-1; no reliable D call. V lost 7 bases to trimming and J lost 1 base, with 13 bases between them. The CDR3 is 13 residues long. The germline CDR1 and CDR2 sequences are SQVTM and ANQGSEA. DNA of the CDR3: TGCAGCGCCTCGCTAGCGGGGAACACTGAAGCTTTCTTT. Translation gives CSASLAGNTEAFF.

This clone was seen a single time. The V and J genes are TRBV27 and TRBJ2-7; 9 nucleotides match TRBD2. Germline V CDR1 and CDR2: MNHEY, SMNVEV (reference sequence). The CDR3 has 14 residues. Trimming removed 3 bases from V and 6 bases from J; junction bases left unmatched: 6. CDR3 DNA sequence: TGTGCCAGCAGTTTCCGGACTAGCGCGGGCGAGCAGTACTTC. The encoded protein is CASSFRTSAGEQYF.

The genes are TRBV27 and TRBJ1-1, with a tentative D call TRBD1 (6 bases). The CDR3 contains 16 residues. From germline, CDR1 is MNHEY and CDR2 SMNVEV (reference sequence). The V gene lost 7 bases and the J gene lost 2 bases, with 20 bases spanning the gap. The CDR3 sequence is CASTKLHTGHNTEAFF. The CDR3 bases are TGTGCCAGCACCAAACTGCATACGGGACACAACACTGAAGCTTTCTTT.

V and J are TRBV29-1 and TRBJ2-5, with 9 positions matching TRBD1. After removal of 0 bases from V and 4 bases from J, the junction contained 6 bases not matched to a gene. The CDR3 contains 15 residues. Germline values: CDR1 SQVTM, CDR2 ANQGSEA. The chain's CDR3 is CSVEDWGQGGETQYF. CDR3 nucleotide sequence: TGCAGCGTTGAAGACTGGGGACAGGGAGGAGAGACCCAGTACTTC.

This chain connects TRBV14 to TRBJ2-6; TRBD1 might be the D (7 bases). Trimming removed 5 bases at V and 4 bases at J, with 18 bases between. The CDR3 has 17 amino acids. In germline, CDR1 is SGHDN, CDR2 FVKESK. The CDR3: CASSGGTARFGANVLTF. The DNA of the CDR3 is TGTGCCAGCAGCGGAGGGACAGCGAGATTCGGGGCCAACGTCCTGACTTTC.

The genes are TRBV11-2 and TRBJ2-7; 7 nucleotides align to TRBD2. The V gene's germline CDR1 is SGHAT and CDR2 FQNNGV. The CDR3 runs 13 residues. Losses at the gene ends were 5 bases for V and 7 bases for J; bases not matched to a gene: 8. CDR3 loop: CASSIGRGMEQYF. The CDR3 DNA follows: TGTGCCAGCAGCATCGGGCGGGGGATGGAGCAGTACTTC.

The V gene is TRBV29-1, the J gene TRBJ2-3; TRBD2 agrees at 12 bases. Trimming cost V 4 bases and J 5 bases; bases outside gene matches: 7. Germline CDR1 reads SQVTM; CDR2 reads ANQGSEA. CDR3 length: 15 residues. The CDR3, as DNA: TGCAGCGTTGCCCTGACTAGCGGGGGTGAAGATACGCAGTATTTT. Translated, it gives CSVALTSGGEDTQYF.

The chain uses TRBV30 and TRBJ2-3; TRBD1 is a possible D gene (5 bases). V lost 0 bases, J lost 6 bases, and 7 bases lay in between. The germline V gene has CDR1 GTSNPN and CDR2 SVGIG (reference sequence). CDR3 length equals 12 residues. The CDR3 region has the DNA TGTGCCTGGAGTGTACGACAGGATACGCAGTATTTT. Its translation is CAWSVRQDTQYF.

The chain links TRBV7-2 to TRBJ1-2, with D possibly TRBD1 on 6 matching bases. The CDR3 has 18 residues. CDR1 and CDR2 (germline): SGHTA, FQGNSA. V dropped 3 bases and J dropped 4 bases, with 24 bases sitting between them. The CDR3 sequence is CASSFREGGGHLPYGYTF. Written as DNA, the CDR3 is TGTGCCAGCAGCTTTAGGGAGGGGGGTGGACACCTTCCCTATGGCTACACCTTC.

This clone occurred a few times. The V call is TRBV6-6, the J call TRBJ2-1; possibly TRBD2 for D (6 bases). Germline lookup yields CDR1 MNHNY and CDR2 SVGAGI (reference sequence). The CDR3 sequence is 12 residues long. V was cut by 3 bases and J by 8 bases, with 8 bases left in between. This CDR3 is CASSYREHEQFF. The CDR3 DNA sequence: TGTGCCAGCAGTTATCGGGAGCATGAGCAGTTCTTC.

The V and J genes are TRBV5-1 and TRBJ1-4, with a weak D call TRBD1 (5 bases). Germline V gene lookup returns CDR1 SGHRS and CDR2 YFSETQ. V shed 3 bases and J shed 6 bases, with 15 bases lying between them. There are 15 residues in the CDR3. CDR3: CASSSEGRRDEKLFF. CDR3 nucleotides: TGCGCCAGCAGCTCGGAGGGGCGTAGGGATGAAAAACTGTTTTTT.

The rearrangement joins TRBV25-1 to TRBJ1-2; D is possibly TRBD1 (5 bases). This CDR3 is built from 13 residues. V was shortened by 3 bases and J by 8 bases, with 13 bases between the two germline ends. The germline V gene encodes CDR1 MGHDK and CDR2 SYGVNS. This chain's CDR3 is CASSEHGASGYTF. The CDR3 DNA sequence: TGTGCCAGCAGTGAGCATGGGGCATCCGGCTACACCTTC.

This clone was counted only a few times. J is TRBJ2-3 and V is TRBV7-8; perhaps TRBD2 as D (6 bases). Trimming took 5 bases from V and 4 from J, leaving 13 bases between them. Looked up from germline, CDR1 is SGHVS and CDR2 is FQNEAQ. The CDR3 is 14 amino acids. The CDR3 coding sequence is TGTGCCAGCAGCCCCCGACTAGGGGCAGATACGCAGTATTTT. It translates to CASSPRLGADTQYF.

The V and J genes are TRBV30 and TRBJ2-2; D gene uncertain. The CDR3 is 10 amino acids. The germline V gene encodes CDR1 GTSNPN and CDR2 SVGIG (reference sequence). The germline V and J ends were trimmed by 7 bases and 9 bases, with 9 bases remaining between them. CDR3 DNA: TGTGCCTTGGCCCTCCGGGAGCTGTTTTTT. Translating gives CALALRELFF.

The chain employs TRBV4-1 and TRBJ2-3; D is unresolved. Germline lookup yields CDR1 MGHRA and CDR2 YSYEKL. V was cut by 0 bases and J by 0 bases, with 10 bases left in between. The CDR3 consists of 16 residues. CDR3 sequence: CASSQDDTFSTDTQYF. The DNA for the CDR3 is TGCGCCAGCAGCCAAGACGACACATTTAGCACAGATACGCAGTATTTT.

This clone was detected once. The gene calls are TRBV25-1 and TRBJ1-2; possible D gene TRBD1, 5 bases. The V gene's germline CDR1 is MGHDK and CDR2 SYGVNS. V was trimmed by 3 bases and J by 4 bases, leaving 12 bases between them. The CDR3 consists of 14 residues. This CDR3 is CASSDWGTGYGYTF. In DNA, the CDR3 is TGTGCCAGCAGTGACTGGGGGACTGGCTATGGCTACACCTTC.

This clone was seen a few times. V usage is TRBV6-6 and J usage is TRBJ1-1; D is unresolved. Trimming shortened V by 8 bases and J by 4 bases, and 8 bases separated the two germline ends. From germline, CDR1 is MNHNY and CDR2 SVGAGI (reference sequence). This CDR3 is built from 11 residues. CDR3 amino acids: CASLRGTEAFF. The CDR3 nucleotides read TGTGCCAGCCTAAGAGGCACTGAAGCTTTCTTT.

The genes are TRBV7-9 and TRBJ1-4; D remains unclear. CDR3 length: 15 residues. Germline V gene sequence: CDR1 SEHNR, CDR2 FQNEAQ (reference sequence). V was pared by 3 bases and J by 3 bases, with 11 bases between. The CDR3: CASSFRGHSNEKLFF. The CDR3 nucleotides read TGTGCCAGCAGCTTTAGAGGGCATTCTAATGAAAAACTGTTTTTT.

The rearrangement joins TRBV29-1 to TRBJ1-2; TRBD1 matches 11 bases. Germline V gives CDR1 SQVTM, CDR2 ANQGSEA. This CDR3 contains 19 residues. J gave up 7 bases and V 3 bases, and 22 bases lay outside the gene matches. This CDR3 reads CSVEPPRLWDRGFLRGYTF. In DNA form, the CDR3 reads TGCAGCGTTGAGCCACCCCGTTTGTGGGACAGGGGGTTCTTGCGTGGCTACACCTTC.

Points on this clone: Different DNA sequences within this sample yield the same CDR3. The chain combines TRBV27 with TRBJ2-2; D gene unclear. In germline, CDR1 is MNHEY, CDR2 SMNVEV (reference sequence). V dropped 0 bases and J dropped 3 bases, with 5 bases sitting between them. CDR3 size: 14 residues. This CDR3 is CASSLSWDTGELFF. In DNA, the CDR3 is TGTGCCAGCAGTTTATCTTGGGACACCGGGGAGCTGTTTTTT.

This clone was seen only a few times. The rearrangement links TRBV6-1 to TRBJ2-5; D not certain. The germline gives CDR1 MNHNS, CDR2 SASEGT. The CDR3 runs 15 residues. V dropped 2 bases and J dropped 2 bases, with 12 bases sitting between them. Here the CDR3 reads CASSENAPQQETQYF. DNA for the CDR3: TGTGCCAGCAGTGAAAACGCTCCCCAACAAGAGACCCAGTACTTC.

The rearrangement links TRBV7-9 to TRBJ2-2; D unresolved. Between the trimmed V and J ends, which lost 3 bases and 5 bases, there was a span of 7 bases. CDR3 size: 13 residues. Germline V gene lookup returns CDR1 SEHNR and CDR2 FQNEAQ (reference sequence). CDR3 in DNA: TGTGCCAGCAGCTTCCTCCGTACCGGGGAGCTGTTTTTT. Translating it yields CASSFLRTGELFF.

CDR3 nucleotides: TGTGCCTGGAGTGAATTAGCCAGGGTTACTGAAGCTTTCTTT. Protein product: CAWSELARVTEAFF. V is TRBV30 and J is TRBJ1-1, with D perhaps TRBD1 (5 bases). The CDR3 totals 14 residues. Germline-derived CDR1 and CDR2 are GTSNPN and SVGIG (reference sequence). V lost 1 base and J lost 5, with 14 bases in between.

This clone was seen only a few times. The same CDR3 arises from other DNA sequences in this sample as well. V is TRBV5-1 and J is TRBJ1-2; D unclear. The CDR3 length is 14 residues. The germline V gene encodes CDR1 SGHRS and CDR2 YFSETQ. V dropped 2 bases and J dropped 1 base, with 9 bases sitting between them. The CDR3 DNA follows: TGCGCCAGCAGCTTAGAGGGATATAACTATGGCTACACCTTC. Translating gives CASSLEGYNYGYTF. Based on the CDR3 plus reference TRBV5-1 and TRBJ1-2, the full variable domain is KAGVTQTPRYLIKTRGQQVTLSCSPISGHRSVSWYQQTPGQGLQFLFEYFSETQRNKGNFPGRFSGRQFSNSRSEMNVSTLELGDSALYLCASSLEGYNYGYTFGSGTRLTVV.

The gene calls are TRBV7-2 and TRBJ2-1, with TRBD2 identical over 11 bases. The CDR3 loop spans 16 amino acids. The germline CDR1 and CDR2 sequences are SGHTA and FQGNSA. V dropped 1 base and J dropped 4; count of bases not matched to a gene: 3. The CDR3 reads CASSLGGTSGYNEQFF. The CDR3 nucleotides read TGTGCCAGCAGCTTAGGAGGGACTAGCGGTTACAATGAGCAGTTCTTC.